The rows below give T cell receptor beta chains drawn from one sample of a study of CD8 T cells in Susac syndrome. TCRdb itself ran the immunoSEQ multiplex PCR reads through MiXCR, one entry per CDR3 protein. Of 200,000 to 250,000 distinct CDR3 sequences listed, 94% are singletons. The sequenced sample consisted of CD4+ T cells from PBMCs. These TCRs come from a human donor with Susac syndrome. Each CDR3 is given with its conserved first and last residue. The D gene is left open where the match is weak. Size is omitted from some rows. Given values are once, few, many or a class for expanded clones.

D gene	J gene	clone size	V gene	CDR3 protein	CDR3 DNA
-	TRBJ2-5	-	TRBV27	CASSSGTSPETQYF	TGTGCCAGCAGTTCCGGGACCTCTCCAGAGACCCAGTACTTC
-	TRBJ2-7	-	TRBV6-8	CASSYTYEQYF	TGTGCCAGCAGTTACACCTACGAGCAGTACTTC
-	TRBJ1-4	-	TRBV6-5	CASSYSGGIATNEKLFF	TGTGCCAGCAGTTACTCTGGGGGAATTGCAACTAATGAAAAACTGTTTTTT
TRBD1	TRBJ1-6	-	TRBV20-1	CSARDFGTGTIAPLHF	TGCAGTGCTAGAGATTTTGGGACAGGGACAATTGCACCCCTCCACTTT
TRBD1	TRBJ1-1	-	TRBV6-5	CASRIQGVPEAFF	TGTGCCAGCAGAATACAGGGGGTCCCTGAAGCTTTCTTT
-	TRBJ2-3	-	TRBV10-2	CASRSTGLTDTQYF	TGCGCCAGCAGAAGCACAGGGCTCACAGATACGCAGTATTTT
TRBD1	TRBJ1-3	-	TRBV5-4	CASSQQGLSGNTIYF	TGTGCCAGCAGCCAACAGGGGCTCTCTGGAAACACCATATATTTT
-	TRBJ1-6	-	TRBV29-1	CSVEVTSGSPLHF	TGCAGCGTTGAAGTAACTTCTGGATCACCCCTCCACTTT
TRBD1	TRBJ1-2	-	TRBV28	CASRFGQGVNYGYTF	TGTGCCAGCAGATTTGGACAGGGGGTAAACTATGGCTACACCTTC
TRBD1	TRBJ2-3	-	TRBV7-2	CASSPDRESTDTQYF	TGTGCCAGCAGCCCCGACAGGGAGAGCACAGATACGCAGTATTTT
TRBD2	TRBJ2-3	-	TRBV10-3	CAISESTAGSSDTQYF	TGTGCCATCAGTGAGTCGACAGCGGGGAGTTCCGATACGCAGTATTTT
-	TRBJ2-3	-	TRBV9	CASSVGNRATDTQYF	TGTGCCAGCAGCGTAGGGAACAGGGCCACAGATACGCAGTATTTT
TRBD2	TRBJ2-3	few	TRBV5-4	CASSLEGGDTQYF	TGTGCCAGCAGCTTGGAGGGAGGGGATACGCAGTATTTT
TRBD1	TRBJ1-2	once	TRBV6-2/TRBV6-3	CASTQVDRNYGYTF	TGTGCCAGCACCCAAGTGGACAGGAACTATGGCTACACCTTC
TRBD1	TRBJ2-7	once	TRBV6-5	CASRPTGGREYEQYF	TGTGCCAGCAGACCGACAGGGGGGAGAGAGTACGAGCAGTACTTC
-	TRBJ1-6	-	TRBV14	CASSQDMAQASPLHF	TGTGCCAGCAGCCAAGATATGGCTCAGGCCTCACCCCTCCACTTT
TRBD1	TRBJ1-5	-	TRBV29-1	CSVMGTGNQPQHF	TGCAGCGTAATGGGGACAGGCAATCAGCCCCAGCATTTT
-	TRBJ2-7	-	TRBV3-1	CASSQSDGIHEQYF	TGTGCCAGCAGCCAATCGGATGGGATCCACGAGCAGTACTTC
TRBD1	TRBJ1-1	once	TRBV24-1	CATKSGGQNTEAFF	TGTGCCACCAAGTCAGGGGGGCAGAACACTGAAGCTTTCTTT
-	TRBJ1-6	-	TRBV20-1	CSARPGSVRSPLHF	TGCAGTGCTCGGCCGGGGTCAGTACGGTCACCCCTCCACTTT
TRBD1	TRBJ1-1	few	TRBV7-2	CASSQDRGPDTEAFF	TGTGCCAGCAGCCAAGACAGGGGGCCCGACACTGAAGCTTTCTTT
-	TRBJ2-3	-	TRBV20-1	CSARDIRAGSTDTQYF	TGCAGTGCTAGAGATATTAGGGCGGGGAGCACAGATACGCAGTATTTT
TRBD2	TRBJ2-3	-	TRBV12-3/TRBV12-4	CASSLEGLAGETQYF	TGTGCCAGCAGTTTAGAGGGACTAGCGGGGGAGACGCAGTATTTT
TRBD1	TRBJ1-2	-	TRBV7-3	CASSLTVGEGGTAGYTF	TGTGCCAGCAGCTTAACCGTTGGAGAGGGAGGGACAGCCGGCTACACCTTC
-	TRBJ1-5	-	TRBV30	CAWSPWGGSDQPQHF	TGTGCCTGGAGTCCCTGGGGAGGTAGTGATCAGCCCCAGCATTTT
-	TRBJ1-1	-	TRBV14	CASSSRPSNTEAFF	TGTGCCAGCAGTTCTCGGCCTTCGAACACTGAAGCTTTCTTT
-	TRBJ1-1	few	TRBV30	CAWNPQGNTEAFF	TGTGCCTGGAACCCTCAGGGGAACACTGAAGCTTTCTTT
-	TRBJ2-7	-	TRBV5-1	CASSFTSSSYEQYF	TGCGCCAGCAGCTTTACCTCTAGCTCCTACGAGCAGTACTTC
TRBD1	TRBJ2-5	-	TRBV30	CAWEGQSKETQYF	TGTGCCTGGGAGGGACAGTCAAAAGAGACCCAGTACTTC
-	TRBJ2-1	-	TRBV18	CASSPTADGTNEQFF	TGTGCCAGCTCGCCGACTGCGGATGGGACCAATGAGCAGTTCTTC
-	TRBJ2-7	-	TRBV18	CASSPGSWVSEQYF	TGTGCCAGCTCACCGGGGAGCTGGGTCAGCGAGCAGTACTTC
-	TRBJ1-5	-	TRBV6-2/TRBV6-3	CASRSPPEGQPQHF	TGTGCCAGCAGATCACCCCCCGAGGGGCAGCCCCAGCATTTT
TRBD2	TRBJ2-3	-	TRBV11-2	CASSRLAGVGDTQYF	TGTGCCAGCAGCCGACTAGCGGGGGTGGGAGATACGCAGTATTTT
-	TRBJ2-5	-	TRBV28	CASSPLKGPGQETQYF	TGTGCCAGCAGTCCCTTGAAGGGGCCGGGGCAAGAGACCCAGTACTTC
-	TRBJ2-7	-	TRBV12-3/TRBV12-4	CASSLKVQIPYEQYF	TGTGCCAGCAGTTTAAAGGTCCAAATCCCCTACGAGCAGTACTTC
-	TRBJ1-5	-	TRBV29-1	CSTGDSNQPQHF	TGCAGCACCGGGGATAGCAATCAGCCCCAGCATTTT
-	TRBJ1-5	once	TRBV19	CASSIAVGDSNQPQHF	TGTGCCAGTAGTATAGCGGTCGGGGATAGCAATCAGCCCCAGCATTTT
-	TRBJ1-1	-	TRBV6-5	CASSYIGQNTEAFF	TGTGCCAGCAGTTACATCGGGCAGAACACTGAAGCTTTCTTT
-	TRBJ1-1	few	TRBV9	CASSVAGNTEAFF	TGTGCCAGCAGTGTCGCAGGGAACACTGAAGCTTTCTTT
-	TRBJ1-3	-	TRBV6-6	CASNLGSGNTIYF	TGTGCCAGCAATCTAGGGTCGGGAAACACCATATATTTT
TRBD2	TRBJ2-3	-	TRBV6-5	CASSYSNTGGPQDTQYF	TGTGCCAGCAGTTACTCGAATACGGGGGGACCGCAGGATACGCAGTATTTT
TRBD1	TRBJ1-1	-	TRBV15	CATSSHRGAEAFF	TGTGCCACCAGCAGTCACAGGGGGGCTGAAGCTTTCTTT
-	TRBJ1-2	-	TRBV29-1	CSVAGGDGYTF	TGCAGCGTTGCCGGGGGGGACGGCTACACCTTC